The 28 T cell receptor beta chains presented below share a single source sample, sequenced in a study of metastatic and nonmetastatic thyroid tumors. Thyroid surgery was preceded by no treatment in any patient. With MiXCR, TCRdb reprocessed the PCR reads. The repertoire holds 75,000 to 100,000 clones, with roughly 13% as singletons. Sequenced input: blood. These receptors came from a female donor with papillary thyroid cancer or a benign thyroid nodule (not recorded which). Some clones in this sample may be carry-over from other donors' samples.

This clone was counted a few times. The germline gene is not matched at one end of the junction; a read error may be the cause. V and J are TRBV2 and TRBJ2-2, with D possibly being TRBD2 (5 bases). This CDR3 spans 15 amino acids. Germline V CDR1 and CDR2: SNHLY, FYNNEI. The CDR3 here is CASSEEAPSAGEMLF. The CDR3 DNA sequence: TGTGCCAGCAGTGAAGAAGCTCCTTCGGCCGGGGAGATGCTTTTT.

The chain recombines TRBV30 with TRBJ1-6; 9 positions agree with TRBD1. Germline CDR1 reads GTSNPN; CDR2 reads SVGIG (reference sequence). This CDR3 has 15 residues. V was clipped by 5 bases and J by 9 bases; unmatched bases: 11. The CDR3, as DNA: TGTGCCTGGGTTTCCGGGACAGGGCTAATTTCACCCCTCCACTTT. Amino acids: CAWVSGTGLISPLHF.

This clone was detected once. This chain connects TRBV20-1 to TRBJ1-4; 7 bases fit TRBD1. The CDR3 is 14 amino acids. Germline V gene lookup returns CDR1 DFQATT and CDR2 SNEGSKA (reference sequence). Unmatched junction bases numbered 7, after V lost 5 bases and J lost 4 bases. CDR3 sequence: CSAPSRDSNEKLFF. CDR3 DNA: TGCAGTGCTCCCTCCCGGGACAGTAATGAAAAACTGTTTTTT.

This clone was observed many times. The J gene is TRBJ1-6, the V gene TRBV3-1, with 8 positions matching TRBD1. The CDR3 has 16 amino acids. The germline V gene has CDR1 LGHDT and CDR2 YNNKEL (reference sequence). Losses at the gene ends were 5 bases for V and 9 bases for J; bases not matched to a gene: 12. This chain's CDR3 is CASSTHQATGVSPLHF. The CDR3 bases are TGTGCCAGCAGCACCCACCAAGCGACAGGGGTTTCACCCCTCCACTTT. The whole variable domain, remainder taken from reference TRBV3-1 and TRBJ1-6, is DTAVSQTPKYLVTQMGNDKSIKCEQNLGHDTMYWYKQDSKKFLKIMFSYNNKELIINETVPNRFSPKSPDKAHLNLHINSLELGDSAVYFCASSTHQATGVSPLHFGNGTRLTVT.

The chain employs TRBV6-1 and TRBJ2-5; the D gene is possibly TRBD1 (5 bases). This CDR3 has 14 residues. CDR1 and CDR2 from the germline V gene are MNHNS and SASEGT. Trimming stripped 7 bases from V and 2 bases from J, with 14 bases between. CDR3 sequence (DNA): TGTGCCAGCAAAAGGACATACCTTCAAGAGACCCAGTACTTC. It codes for CASKRTYLQETQYF.

The CDR3 DNA reads TGTGCCAGCAGTTTGGGAGGCGCGGGTCGCTACACCTTC. It codes for CASSLGGAGRYTF. The J gene is TRBJ1-2, the V gene TRBV7-3; D is ambiguous. Trimming cost V 6 bases and J 9 bases, with 17 bases left between them. CDR3 length: 13 amino acids. CDR1 and CDR2 (germline): SGHTA, FQGTGA.

This clone has ten or more counts. The V gene is TRBV24-1, the J gene TRBJ1-5; D uncertain. The CDR3 length is 13 residues. Trimming shortened V by 4 bases and J by 7 bases, and 10 bases separated the two germline ends. The germline gives CDR1 KGHDR, CDR2 SFDVKD. The CDR3: CATSEQPGQPQHF. CDR3 nucleotides: TGTGCCACCAGTGAGCAACCCGGACAGCCCCAGCATTTT.

This clone came up many times. The DNA of the CDR3 is TGCAGTGCTAGAGTTGGGACAGAGAGAACTGAAGCTTTCTTT. Protein product: CSARVGTERTEAFF. The chain couples TRBV20-1 to TRBJ1-1; the match to TRBD1 covers 7 bases. Germline trimming cut 1 base from V and 5 bases from J; bases unmatched to any gene: 7. Germline lookup yields CDR1 DFQATT and CDR2 SNEGSKA (reference sequence). This CDR3 spans 14 amino acids.

There are many counts of this clone. This rearrangement joins TRBV12-3 or TRBV12-4 to TRBJ1-4; D unresolved. V was shortened by 4 bases and J by 0 bases, with 12 bases between the two germline ends. The CDR3 contains 16 residues. As DNA, the CDR3 is TGTGCCAGCAGTTCCCAGGTTCCCACAACTAATGAAAAACTGTTTTTT. Translating gives CASSSQVPTTNEKLFF.

Many counts were recorded for this clone. The V gene is TRBV25-1, the J gene TRBJ2-5; 9 bases are shared with TRBD1. J lost 4 bases, V lost 4 bases, and 7 bases had no gene match. This CDR3 is built from 15 residues. Germline V lookup: CDR1 MGHDK, CDR2 SYGVNS. The CDR3 is CASSALTGGAETQYF. In DNA, the CDR3 is TGTGCCAGCAGTGCCCTTACAGGGGGCGCAGAGACCCAGTACTTC.

On this clone: The junction departs from germline at one end; a sequencing error may be responsible. The J gene is TRBJ2-6, the V gene TRBV7-2; TRBD1 matches 10 bases. Germline V lookup: CDR1 SGHTA, CDR2 FQGNSA. This CDR3 contains 20 residues. The DNA for the CDR3 is TGTGCCAGCATCTTATCCACAGACAGGGGGCCAAGCTCTGGGGCCAACGTCCTGACTTTC. Translated: CASILSTDRGPSSGANVLTF.

This clone was counted at least ten times. The gene calls are TRBV7-2 and TRBJ2-1; 7 positions agree with TRBD2. Germline trimming cut 0 bases from V and 9 bases from J; bases unmatched to any gene: 2. CDR1 and CDR2 (germline): SGHTA, FQGNSA. The CDR3 is 13 residues long. The DNA for the CDR3 is TGTGCCAGCAGCTTAGCGGGGGGGGTTGAGCAGTTCTTC. Its translation is CASSLAGGVEQFF.

This clone was observed at least ten times. The chain has TRBV20-1 and TRBJ2-3; TRBD2 matches 12 bases. With V trimmed by 5 bases and J by 3 bases, 6 bases remained unmatched. Germline V gene sequence: CDR1 DFQATT, CDR2 SNEGSKA (reference sequence). The CDR3 contains 15 residues. The DNA of the CDR3 is TGCAGTGCTCCCTCTAGCGGGAGGGGTACAGATACGCAGTATTTT. Protein product: CSAPSSGRGTDTQYF.

Regarding this clone: A much more abundant neighbour one base away suggests this may be a read error. The chain recombines TRBV29-1 with TRBJ1-2; a possible D gene is TRBD1 (6 bases). Trimming removed 2 bases at V and 4 bases at J, with 14 bases between. This CDR3 region has 14 residues. Germline V lookup: CDR1 SQVTM, CDR2 ANQGSEA. CDR3 nucleotide sequence: TGCAGCGTTGAAACGGGGGGCTCCTTCTATGGCTACACCTTC. Protein product: CSVETGGSFYGYTF.

This clone showed up many times. The sample contains more than one DNA sequence encoding this CDR3. The chain links TRBV5-1 to TRBJ2-1; D assignment may be TRBD1 or TRBD2 (6 bases each). CDR1 SGHRS and CDR2 YFSETQ come from the germline V gene. CDR3 length: 14 residues. V dropped 0 bases and J dropped 6 bases, with 10 bases sitting between them. The DNA of the CDR3 is TGCGCCAGCAGCTTGGCGGAGGGGGTCAATGAGCAGTTCTTC. It is translated as CASSLAEGVNEQFF.

Of note for this clone: This could be a read error, since a much larger clone is one nucleotide away. The chain is built from TRBV2 and TRBJ2-2; 7 bases are shared with TRBD1. This CDR3 spans 16 amino acids. The V segment lost 3 bases and the J segment 5 bases; nucleotides outside the gene matches: 9. Germline V gene sequence: CDR1 SNHLY, CDR2 FYNNEI. The CDR3 loop reads CASSETVTGSTGELFF. The CDR3 DNA is TGTGCCAGCAGTGAGACCGTGACAGGGTCTACCGGGGAGCTGTTTTTT.

This clone was seen repeatedly, ten times or more. The V gene is TRBV10-3, the J gene TRBJ2-2; 7 nucleotides align to TRBD2. V lost 6 bases to trimming and J lost 5 bases; unmatched junction nucleotides: 9. The CDR3 loop spans 15 amino acids. Germline loops: CDR1 ENHRY, CDR2 SYGVKD. In nucleotides, the CDR3 is TGTGCCATCAGGTACCGGGACTATACGACCGGGGAGCTGTTTTTT. Its protein product is CAIRYRDYTTGELFF.

This clone was counted ten times or more. This sequence joins TRBV9 and TRBJ1-6; D is possibly TRBD1 (5 bases). This CDR3 spans 16 amino acids. Germline V gene data show CDR1 as SGDLS and CDR2 as YYNGEE. The V and J ends lost 5 bases and 6 bases respectively, with 18 bases between them. The DNA for the CDR3 is TGTGCCAGCAGTGGAGGGACTTTGGGCGGTAATTCACCCCTCCACTTT. This sequence encodes CASSGGTLGGNSPLHF.

This clone appeared many times. The V call is TRBV5-1, the J call TRBJ2-1, with 12 bases fitting TRBD2. Germline trimming cut 0 bases from V and 3 bases from J; bases unmatched to any gene: 7. The V gene's germline CDR1 is SGHRS and CDR2 YFSETQ. The CDR3 sequence is 18 residues long. The DNA for the CDR3 is TGCGCCAGCAGCTTGGGACTAGCGGGAGCGCAGGGCTACAATGAGCAGTTCTTC. This encodes CASSLGLAGAQGYNEQFF.

There are many counts of this clone. The chain links TRBV2 to TRBJ2-7; possible D gene TRBD2, 6 bases. CDR3 size: 13 residues. Per germline, CDR1 SNHLY and CDR2 FYNNEI. The V and J ends lost 6 bases and 3 bases respectively, with 12 bases between them. The CDR3: CASSGGYYYEQYF. The CDR3 DNA follows: TGTGCCAGCAGCGGGGGTTACTACTACGAGCAGTACTTC.

This clone was counted at least ten times. V and J are TRBV28 and TRBJ2-7; 9 nucleotides agree with TRBD2. The CDR3 has 13 amino acids. Germline V gives CDR1 MDHEN, CDR2 SYDVKM. V dropped 8 bases and J dropped 0; count of bases not matched to a gene: 2. The CDR3 bases are TGTGCCAGCCAGCGGGAGGCCTCCTACGAGCAGTACTTC. Amino acid sequence: CASQREASYEQYF.

This chain links TRBV27 with TRBJ2-7; perhaps TRBD2 as D (6 bases). Trimming stripped 4 bases from V and 0 bases from J, with 25 bases between. Per germline, CDR1 MNHEY and CDR2 SMNVEV (reference sequence). The CDR3 spans 19 residues. The CDR3 sequence is CASSSVDSGIFAISYEQYF. CDR3 coding DNA: TGTGCCAGCAGTTCCGTGGATAGCGGTATATTTGCCATCTCCTACGAGCAGTACTTC.

About this clone itself: One base away lies a much larger clone, so this may be a sequencing read error. The gene calls are TRBV9 and TRBJ1-1; D gene ambiguous. In germline, CDR1 is SGDLS, CDR2 YYNGEE. The CDR3 covers 13 residues. V was pared by 3 bases and J by 2 bases, with 8 bases between. The CDR3 nucleotides are TGTGCCAGCAGCGCAAGGCTAAACACTGAAGCTTTCTTT. It yields the protein CASSARLNTEAFF.

This clone was counted a few times. In the same sample, other DNA sequences code for this CDR3. V gene TRBV28 combines with J gene TRBJ1-1; 11 nucleotides match TRBD1. CDR1 and CDR2 from the germline V gene are MDHEN and SYDVKM. The junction had 11 bases not matched to a gene; V was cut back by 6 bases and J by 5 bases. This CDR3 region has 16 residues. The CDR3 is CASSSGTGGRWTEAFF. The CDR3 DNA reads as TGTGCCAGCAGCTCCGGGACAGGGGGAAGGTGGACTGAAGCTTTCTTT.

This clone was counted many times. DNA for the CDR3: TGTGCCAGCAGTCCCCAATACGATGAGCAGTTCTTC. This sequence encodes CASSPQYDEQFF. The chain is built from TRBV2 and TRBJ2-1; D is uncertain. The CDR3 totals 12 residues. Trimming shortened V by 5 bases and J by 8 bases, and 10 bases separated the two germline ends. CDR1 SNHLY and CDR2 FYNNEI come from the germline V gene.

This clone was picked up many times. CDR3 DNA: TGTGCCAGCTCACAAGGTAGCGGGAGGGCTGGAGAGACCCAGTACTTC. Translated: CASSQGSGRAGETQYF. The chain links TRBV18 to TRBJ2-5; TRBD2 aligns across 11 bases. The CDR3 totals 16 residues. Unmatched junction bases numbered 8, after V lost 4 bases and J lost 4 bases. Germline CDR1 and CDR2: KGHSH and LQKENI.

The chain combines TRBV30 with TRBJ1-6; D not resolved. The CDR3 contains 15 residues. V was cut by 3 bases and J by 5 bases, with 14 bases left in between. Germline V gene data show CDR1 as GTSNPN and CDR2 as SVGIG (reference sequence). In DNA, the CDR3 is TGTGCCTGGAGCCCGGGCGGGAGTCATAATTCACCCCTCCACTTT. This encodes CAWSPGGSHNSPLHF.

This clone was seen repeatedly, ten times or more. The genes are TRBV6-4 and TRBJ1-1; perhaps TRBD1 as D (6 bases). The CDR3 consists of 12 residues. CDR1 is MRHNA and CDR2 is SNTAGT in the germline V gene. V lost 2 bases and J lost 11, with 12 bases in between. CDR3 DNA sequence: TGTGCCAGCAGTGACAGCAGGGGTATGGCTTTCTTT. Its translation: CASSDSRGMAFF.